These 2 T cell receptor beta chains came from one sample sequenced in a study of blood T cell repertoires in COVID-19 (dated by TCRdb to the early 2020s). Libraries were built with the immunoSEQ multiplex PCR assay. Held by TCRdb, this immuneACCESS table contains in-frame sequences only and omits some clones. Under half of the omission traces to an unresolved V gene where checked; the cause of the rest is unknown. This sample has about 110,000 clones in its table, and about 90% of those were observed once. Of the sample, roughly 4.9% falls within the top ten clones. The sequencing sample was made of peripheral blood. Every receptor here comes from a man aged 40-49 years with active or convalescent COVID-19.

The chain links TRBV12-3 or TRBV12-4 to TRBJ1-6, with 7 bases that match TRBD1. There are 13 residues in the CDR3. J lost 7 bases, V lost 5 bases, and 2 bases had no gene match. This chain's CDR3 is CASSQQGNSPLHF. CDR3 coding DNA: TGTGCCAGCAGTCAACAGGGGAATTCACCCCTCCACTTT.

The rearrangement joins TRBV6-2 or TRBV6-3 to TRBJ1-2; the D is unclear. This CDR3 has 17 amino acids. With 5 bases removed from V and 1 base from J, the gap between germline ends came to 20 bases. CDR1 is MNHEY and CDR2 is SVGEGT in the germline V gene. CDR3 DNA: TGTGCCAGCAGTACCGAAGCCCGAGGGAGTCTTAACTATGGCTACACCTTC. Translated, it gives CASSTEARGSLNYGYTF.